These 19 T cell receptor beta chains came from one sample sequenced in a study of blood T cell repertoires in COVID-19 (dated by TCRdb to 2018 to 2020). Libraries were made using the immunoSEQ multiplex PCR assay. The table was pulled from immuneACCESS by TCRdb, which kept in-frame rearrangements only. Such tables lose some clones; where checked, under half of the loss comes from unresolved V genes, and the rest has no known cause. A total of 20,000 to 25,000 clones appear in this sample, roughly 84% of them only once. The top ten clones comprise about a fifth of the sample. Material: peripheral blood. All receptors derive from a man older than 75 with active or convalescent COVID-19.

The chain uses TRBV4-3 and TRBJ2-5; TRBD2 is a possible D gene (5 bases). There are 14 residues in the CDR3. Germline CDR1 reads LGHNA; CDR2 reads YSLEER. The ends were cut back, 4 bases at V and 7 bases at J, with 16 bases in the middle. The CDR3 nucleotides are TGCGCCAGCAGCCGTACGGAAGGGCTAGCGACCCAGTACTTC. As protein: CASSRTEGLATQYF.

The V gene is TRBV4-3, the J gene TRBJ1-2; D remains ambiguous. The CDR3 spans 14 residues. Trimming left V 4 bases short and J 1 base short, with 10 bases between. Germline V gives CDR1 LGHNA, CDR2 YSLEER. The CDR3 protein is CASSPGRSNYGYTF. CDR3 nucleotides: TGCGCCAGCAGCCCCGGGAGGAGTAACTATGGCTACACCTTC.

This chain joins TRBV15 and TRBJ1-1; D is uncertain. This CDR3 has 14 residues. V was shortened by 0 bases and J by 8 bases, with 13 bases between the two germline ends. Per the germline V gene, CDR1 is LNHNV and CDR2 is YYDKDF (reference sequence). The DNA of the CDR3 is TGTGCCACCAGCAGAGATCCTACGCAAAGAGAAGCTTTCTTT. Its protein is CATSRDPTQREAFF.

The V and J genes are TRBV3-1 (or the pseudogene TRBV3-2) and TRBJ1-1, with D tentatively TRBD1 (6 bases). Germline values: CDR1 LGHDT, CDR2 YNNKEL (reference sequence). The CDR3 loop spans 12 amino acids. V lost 3 bases and J lost 10, with 12 bases in between. In nucleotides, the CDR3 is TGTGCCAGCAGCCACCAGGGGTTAAGAGCTTTCTTT. Amino acids: CASSHQGLRAFF.

In this sample, this clone turned up once. This rearrangement joins TRBV6-2 or TRBV6-3 to TRBJ1-4; unclear D gene. Germline CDR1 is MNHEY and CDR2 is SVGEGT. Trimming stripped 4 bases from V and 0 bases from J, with 9 bases between. The CDR3 loop spans 15 amino acids. In DNA, the CDR3 is TGTGCCAGCAGTTCCAGTGGTGCAACTAATGAAAAACTGTTTTTT. The encoded protein is CASSSSGATNEKLFF.

The rearrangement links TRBV5-8 to TRBJ2-7; TRBD2 matches 9 bases. The CDR3 has 15 residues. Losses at the gene ends were 2 bases for V and 1 base for J; bases not matched to a gene: 4. Germline values: CDR1 SGHTS, CDR2 YDEGEE. The CDR3 loop reads CASSFSGGPSYEQYF. In nucleotides, the CDR3 is TGTGCCAGCAGCTTTAGCGGGGGCCCATCCTACGAGCAGTACTTC.

This chain connects TRBV7-9 to TRBJ2-1; the D gene is possibly TRBD1 (6 bases). CDR3 length: 16 amino acids. CDR1 and CDR2 from the germline V gene are SEHNR and FQNEAQ (reference sequence). Trimming cost V 5 bases and J 6 bases, with 20 bases left between them. The CDR3 DNA sequence: TGTGCCAGCAGCCCTAACAGAGGGGGATGGACCAATGAGCAGTTCTTC. Amino acids: CASSPNRGGWTNEQFF.

This chain joins TRBV27 and TRBJ1-4; 9 bases align to TRBD1. Losses at the gene ends were 4 bases for V and 8 bases for J; bases not matched to a gene: 11. This CDR3 comprises 16 residues. Germline CDR1 and CDR2: MNHEY and SMNVEV (reference sequence). Here the CDR3 reads CASSSSRDRVREKLFF. For the CDR3, the DNA is TGTGCCAGCAGTTCGTCCCGGGACAGGGTTAGGGAAAAACTGTTTTTT.

This clone is medium-sized by share. CDR3 sequence reads: CATGRRTGGSDTQYF. The CDR3 bases are TGTGCCACCGGGAGACGGACAGGGGGGTCAGATACGCAGTATTTT. This chain joins TRBV15 and TRBJ2-3; 10 bases line up with TRBD1. V was clipped by 8 bases and J by 4 bases; unmatched bases: 9. The germline CDR1 and CDR2 sequences are LNHNV and YYDKDF (reference sequence). The CDR3 covers 15 residues.

This chain links TRBV5-4 with TRBJ1-3; no clear D gene. This CDR3 is 16 amino acids long. Trimming left V 0 bases short and J 0 bases short, with 10 bases between. Germline CDR1 SGHNT, CDR2 YYREEE (reference sequence). The CDR3 region is CASSLEPGNSGNTIYF. As DNA, the CDR3 is TGTGCCAGCAGCTTGGAACCGGGAAACTCTGGAAACACCATATATTTT. Together with reference TRBV5-4 and TRBJ1-3, the CDR3 gives the full variable domain: ETGVTQSPTHLIKTRGQQVTLRCSSQSGHNTVSWYQQALGQGPQFIFQYYREEENGRGNFPPRFSGLQFPNYSSELNVNALELDDSALYLCASSLEPGNSGNTIYFGEGSWLTVV.

This chain connects TRBV27 to TRBJ1-1; possible D gene TRBD1, 6 bases. Germline CDR1 MNHEY, CDR2 SMNVEV (reference sequence). The CDR3 length is 15 residues. V was pared by 5 bases and J by 5 bases, with 18 bases between. CDR3 in DNA: TGTGCCAGCAGTCCACAGGGAATGGGAGGGACTGAAGCTTTCTTT. This gives the protein CASSPQGMGGTEAFF.

V and J are TRBV2 and TRBJ1-1, with unresolved D. The CDR3 contains 13 residues. The germline V gene has CDR1 SNHLY and CDR2 FYNNEI. Trimming shortened V by 7 bases and J by 1 base, and 10 bases separated the two germline ends. DNA of the CDR3: TGTGCCAGCATCGAAAGCGAGAACACTGAAGCTTTCTTT. Encoded protein: CASIESENTEAFF. The full variable domain, rest sourced from reference TRBV2 and TRBJ1-1, is EPEVTQTPSHQVTQMGQEVILRCVPISNHLYFYWYRQILGQKVEFLVSFYNNEISEKSEIFDDQFSVERPDGSNFTLKIRSTKLEDSAMYFCASIESENTEAFFGQGTRLTVV.

V usage is TRBV5-1 and J usage is TRBJ2-3, with 8 bases lining up with TRBD2. This CDR3 comprises 15 residues. With 3 bases clipped from V and 5 bases from J, the junction kept 8 bases outside the gene matches. Per the germline V gene, CDR1 is SGHRS and CDR2 is YFSETQ. The CDR3: CASSSKRETGDTQYF. DNA for the CDR3: TGCGCCAGCAGCTCCAAGCGGGAGACGGGAGATACGCAGTATTTT. The whole variable domain, filled in from reference TRBV5-1 and TRBJ2-3, reads KAGVTQTPRYLIKTRGQQVTLSCSPISGHRSVSWYQQTPGQGLQFLFEYFSETQRNKGNFPGRFSGRQFSNSRSEMNVSTLELGDSALYLCASSSKRETGDTQYFGPGTRLTVL.

V usage is TRBV6-5 and J usage is TRBJ2-5; 9 nucleotides align to TRBD1. Germline assignment: CDR1 MNHEY and CDR2 SVGAGI. The CDR3 contains 14 residues. The V segment lost 4 bases and the J segment 2 bases; nucleotides outside the gene matches: 2. In DNA form, the CDR3 reads TGTGCCAGCAGTTGGGGGACAGGGCAAGAGACCCAGTACTTC. It yields the protein CASSWGTGQETQYF.

The gene calls are TRBV5-6 and TRBJ1-2, with D perhaps TRBD1 (5 bases). The CDR3 consists of 16 residues. CDR1 is SGHDT, CDR2 YYEEEE, per germline. The V end was cut by 4 bases, the J end by 0 bases, with 16 bases between. The CDR3 nucleotides are TGTGCCAGCAGCGTAAACCGGGCGACAGCTAACTATGGCTACACCTTC. This sequence encodes CASSVNRATANYGYTF. Combining the CDR3 with reference TRBV5-6 and TRBJ1-2 gives the whole variable domain DAGVTQSPTHLIKTRGQQVTLRCSPKSGHDTVSWYQQALGQGPQFIFQYYEEEERQRGNFPDRFSGHQFPNYSSELNVNALLLGDSALYLCASSVNRATANYGYTFGSGTRLTVV.

The gene calls are TRBV24-1 and TRBJ2-3; TRBD1 matches at 7 bases. After removal of 10 bases from V and 2 bases from J, the junction contained 5 bases not matched to a gene. This CDR3 has 13 amino acids. CDR1 KGHDR and CDR2 SFDVKD come from the germline V gene. CDR3 DNA sequence: TGTGCCACGAAGGACAGGTACACAGATACGCAGTATTTT. Translated, it gives CATKDRYTDTQYF.

This clone was observed a handful of times. The CDR3 is CASSAWTDYGYTF. CDR3 nucleotide sequence: TGTGCCAGCAGCGCCTGGACAGACTATGGCTACACCTTC. This sequence joins TRBV9 and TRBJ1-2, with D possibly TRBD1 on 6 matching bases. This CDR3 comprises 13 residues. CDR1 is SGDLS and CDR2 is YYNGEE in the germline V gene. Trimming removed 3 bases at V and 3 bases at J, with 9 bases between.

The DNA of the CDR3 is TGTGCCAGCAGCTTAATCGGGGATACGCAGTATTTT. Its protein is CASSLIGDTQYF. The chain combines TRBV7-2 with TRBJ2-3; D is undetermined. The ends were cut back, 2 bases at V and 6 bases at J, with 6 bases in the middle. Germline CDR1 and CDR2: SGHTA and FQGNSA. The CDR3 totals 12 residues.

V gene TRBV13 combines with J gene TRBJ1-6; D gene uncertain. CDR1 is PRHDT and CDR2 is FYEKMQ in the germline V gene (reference sequence). The V gene lost 4 bases and the J gene lost 9 bases, with 16 bases spanning the gap. The CDR3 runs to 15 residues. CDR3 in amino acids: CASSSDAGRGSPLHF. CDR3 nucleotides: TGTGCCAGCAGCTCCGATGCGGGCAGAGGTTCACCCCTCCACTTT.